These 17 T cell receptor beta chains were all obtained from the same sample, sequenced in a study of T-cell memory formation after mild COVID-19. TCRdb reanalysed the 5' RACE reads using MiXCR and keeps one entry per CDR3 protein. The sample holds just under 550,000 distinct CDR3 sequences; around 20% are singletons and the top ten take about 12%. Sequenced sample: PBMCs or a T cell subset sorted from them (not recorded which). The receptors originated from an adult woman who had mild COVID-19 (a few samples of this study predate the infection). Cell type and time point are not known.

CDR3 sequence: CSVDGQRSHNEQFF. The CDR3 nucleotides are TGCAGCGTTGATGGACAGAGAAGTCACAATGAGCAGTTCTTC. The chain couples TRBV29-1 to TRBJ2-1; D is perhaps TRBD1 (6 bases). Trimming took off 3 bases at V and 5 bases at J, with 14 bases between the two ends. The germline gives CDR1 SQVTM, CDR2 ANQGSEA. The CDR3 consists of 14 residues.

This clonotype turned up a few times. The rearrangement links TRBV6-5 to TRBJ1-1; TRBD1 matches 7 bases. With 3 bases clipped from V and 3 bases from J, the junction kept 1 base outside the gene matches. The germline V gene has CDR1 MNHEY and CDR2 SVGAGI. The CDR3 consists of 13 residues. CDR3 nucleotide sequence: TGTGCCAGCAGTTATACAGGGGACACTGAAGCTTTCTTT. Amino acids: CASSYTGDTEAFF.

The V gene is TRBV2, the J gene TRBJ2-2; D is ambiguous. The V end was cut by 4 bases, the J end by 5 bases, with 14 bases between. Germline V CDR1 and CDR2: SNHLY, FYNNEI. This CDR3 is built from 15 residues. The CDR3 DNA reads TGTGCCAGCAGTGTAGTTCGGGCCGATACCGGGGAGCTGTTTTTT. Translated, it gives CASSVVRADTGELFF.

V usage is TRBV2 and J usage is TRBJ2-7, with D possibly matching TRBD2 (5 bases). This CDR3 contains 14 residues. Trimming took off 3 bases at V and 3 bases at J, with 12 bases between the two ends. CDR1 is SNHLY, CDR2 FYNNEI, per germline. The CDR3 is CASSDGQRYYEQYF. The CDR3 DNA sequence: TGTGCCAGCAGTGATGGGCAGCGGTACTACGAGCAGTACTTC. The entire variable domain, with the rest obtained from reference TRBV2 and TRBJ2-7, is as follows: EPEVTQTPSHQVTQMGQEVILRCVPISNHLYFYWYRQILGQKVEFLVSFYNNEISEKSEIFDDQFSVERPDGSNFTLKIRSTKLEDSAMYFCASSDGQRYYEQYFGPGTRLTVT.

CDR3 DNA sequence: TGTGCCAGCAGCGACCATGGGGGGGTCGAAGCTTTCTTT. It codes for CASSDHGGVEAFF. The chain has TRBV7-9 and TRBJ1-1; a possible D gene is TRBD1 (5 bases). This CDR3 spans 13 amino acids. V was shortened by 5 bases and J by 8 bases, with 15 bases between the two germline ends. Germline assignment: CDR1 SEHNR and CDR2 FQNEAQ (reference sequence).

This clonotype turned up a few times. The DNA of the CDR3 is TGCGCCAGCAGCTTGAAGTTGGGACAGGGGCTGGACTCCTACGAGCAGTACTTC. Protein: CASSLKLGQGLDSYEQYF. The V and J genes are TRBV5-1 and TRBJ2-7; TRBD1 agrees at 10 bases. Trimming took 1 base from V and 0 from J; bases not matched to a gene: 10. CDR1 and CDR2 (germline): SGHRS, YFSETQ. The CDR3 consists of 18 residues.

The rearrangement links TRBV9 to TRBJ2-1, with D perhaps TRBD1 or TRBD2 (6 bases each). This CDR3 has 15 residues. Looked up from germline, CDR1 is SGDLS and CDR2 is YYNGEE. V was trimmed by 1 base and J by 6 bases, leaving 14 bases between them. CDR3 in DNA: TGTGCCAGCAGCGTAAGTGGGGGGCTCGTCAATGAGCAGTTCTTC. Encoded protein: CASSVSGGLVNEQFF.

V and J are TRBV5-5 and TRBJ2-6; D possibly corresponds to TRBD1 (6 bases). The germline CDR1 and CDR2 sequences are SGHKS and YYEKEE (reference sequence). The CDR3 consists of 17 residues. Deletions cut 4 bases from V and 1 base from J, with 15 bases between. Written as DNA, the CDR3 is TGTGCCAGCAGCACATCCGGGACACTATCTGGGGCCAACGTCCTGACTTTC. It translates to CASSTSGTLSGANVLTF.

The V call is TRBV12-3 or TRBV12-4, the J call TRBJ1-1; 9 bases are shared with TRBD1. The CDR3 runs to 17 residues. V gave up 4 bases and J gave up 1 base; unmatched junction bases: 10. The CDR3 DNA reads TGTGCCAGCAGTTCCAACCGGGACAGGGCGCGGAACACTGAAGCTTTCTTT. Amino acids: CASSSNRDRARNTEAFF.

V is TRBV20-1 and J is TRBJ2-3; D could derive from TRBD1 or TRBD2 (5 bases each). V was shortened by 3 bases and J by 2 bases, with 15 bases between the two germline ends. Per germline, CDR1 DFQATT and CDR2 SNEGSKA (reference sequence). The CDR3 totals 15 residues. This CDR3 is CSARGTTYNTDTQYF. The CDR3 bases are TGCAGTGCTAGGGGGACCACCTATAACACAGATACGCAGTATTTT.

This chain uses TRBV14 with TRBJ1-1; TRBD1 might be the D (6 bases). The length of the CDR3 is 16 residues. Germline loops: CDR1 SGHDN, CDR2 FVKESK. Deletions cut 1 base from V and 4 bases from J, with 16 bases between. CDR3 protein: CASSQVGGSGSTEAFF. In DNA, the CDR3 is TGTGCCAGCAGCCAAGTTGGGGGCTCGGGGAGCACTGAAGCTTTCTTT. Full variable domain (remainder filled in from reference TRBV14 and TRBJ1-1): EAGVTQFPSHSVIEKGQTVTLRCDPISGHDNLYWYRRVMGKEIKFLLHFVKESKQDESGMPNNRFLAERTGGTYSTLKVQPAELEDSGVYFCASSQVGGSGSTEAFFGQGTRLTVV.

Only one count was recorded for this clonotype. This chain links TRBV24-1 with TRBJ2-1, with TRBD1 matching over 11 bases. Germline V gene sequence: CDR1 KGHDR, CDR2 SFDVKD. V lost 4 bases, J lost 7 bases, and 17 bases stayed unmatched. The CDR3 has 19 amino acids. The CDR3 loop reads CATSDAPGQGVTRANEQFF. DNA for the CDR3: TGTGCCACCAGTGACGCGCCGGGACAGGGGGTGACCAGGGCGAATGAGCAGTTCTTC.

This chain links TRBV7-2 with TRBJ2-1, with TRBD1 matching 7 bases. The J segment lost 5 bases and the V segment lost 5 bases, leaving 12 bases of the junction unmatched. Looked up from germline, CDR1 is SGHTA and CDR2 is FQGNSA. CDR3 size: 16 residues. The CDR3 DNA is TGTGCCAGCAGCCCCTGGGTTGGACAGGAGAACAATGAGCAGTTCTTC. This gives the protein CASSPWVGQENNEQFF.

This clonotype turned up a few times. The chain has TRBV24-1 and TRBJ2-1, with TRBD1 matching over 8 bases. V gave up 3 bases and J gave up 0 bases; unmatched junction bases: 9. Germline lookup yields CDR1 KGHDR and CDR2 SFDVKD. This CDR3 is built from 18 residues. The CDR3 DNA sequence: TGTGCCACCAGTGATCCCGGGACAGGACCCGACTCCTACAATGAGCAGTTCTTC. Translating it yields CATSDPGTGPDSYNEQFF.

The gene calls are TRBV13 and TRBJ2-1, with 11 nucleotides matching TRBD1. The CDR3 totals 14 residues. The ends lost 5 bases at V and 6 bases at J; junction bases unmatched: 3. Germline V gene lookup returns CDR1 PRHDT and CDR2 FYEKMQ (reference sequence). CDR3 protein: CASSHGTGGNEQFF. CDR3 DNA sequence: TGTGCCAGCAGCCATGGGACAGGGGGCAATGAGCAGTTCTTC.

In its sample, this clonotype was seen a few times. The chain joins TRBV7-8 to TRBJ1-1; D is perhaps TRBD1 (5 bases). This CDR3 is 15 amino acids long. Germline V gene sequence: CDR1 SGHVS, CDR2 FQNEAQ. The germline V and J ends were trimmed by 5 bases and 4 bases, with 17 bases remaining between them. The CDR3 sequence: CASSPNRGVGTEAFF. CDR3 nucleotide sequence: TGTGCCAGCAGCCCCAACCGGGGGGTTGGCACTGAAGCTTTCTTT.

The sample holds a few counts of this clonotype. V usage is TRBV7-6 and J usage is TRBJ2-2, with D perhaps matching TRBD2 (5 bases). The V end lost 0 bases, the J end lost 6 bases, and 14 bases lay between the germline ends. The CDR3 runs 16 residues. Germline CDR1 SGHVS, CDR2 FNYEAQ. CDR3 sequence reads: CASSLASGVFAGELFF. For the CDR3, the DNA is TGTGCCAGCAGCTTAGCGAGCGGCGTGTTCGCCGGGGAGCTGTTTTTT.